The 24 T cell receptor beta chains given below trace back to one sample, sequenced in a study of a mutant IDH1 vaccine in newly diagnosed glioma. These receptors lack a known antigen. The protocol was immunoSEQ multiplex PCR, while the TCRdb copy is restricted to in-frame clones and leaves out a portion. The sample comprises tens of thousands of clones, 70% to 80% of which are singletons, and 9.5% to 15% rests with the top ten. Time point in this sample: week 35, safety follow-up. In the vaccine, a single dose held 300 ug of the mutant IDH1 20-mer peptide, along with topical imiquimod. The sequences come from PBMCs, collected from a glioma patient whose treatment included an IDH1 peptide vaccine. The source of these receptors is a man between 35 and 55 years old with glioma.

The chain is built from TRBV7-8 and TRBJ2-3, with 10 nucleotides matching TRBD2. The CDR3 loop spans 16 amino acids. V lost 1 base to trimming and J lost 3 bases; unmatched junction nucleotides: 4. Germline CDR1 and CDR2: SGHVS and FQNEAQ. This CDR3 is CASSLGASGSTDTQYF. The CDR3 bases are TGTGCCAGCAGCTTAGGGGCTAGCGGGAGTACAGATACGCAGTATTTT.

J is TRBJ2-1 and V is TRBV20-1, with TRBD1 as a possible D gene (5 bases). The CDR3 consists of 11 residues. The V and J ends lost 3 bases and 8 bases respectively, with 8 bases between them. CDR1 is DFQATT and CDR2 is SNEGSKA in the germline V gene (reference sequence). The CDR3 bases are TGCAGTGCTAGGCAAGGGGATGAGCAGTTCTTC. Encoded protein: CSARQGDEQFF.

This clone has only one observation. V gene TRBV11-3 combines with J gene TRBJ1-1, with D possibly matching TRBD1 (5 bases). Trimming left V 3 bases short and J 7 bases short, with 15 bases between. Germline V CDR1 and CDR2: SGHNT, YENEEA. CDR3 length: 14 residues. This CDR3 reads CASSLAGLNLEAFF. In DNA, the CDR3 is TGTGCCAGCAGCTTGGCGGGACTGAACCTTGAAGCTTTCTTT.

The rearrangement links TRBV7-9 to TRBJ1-1, with TRBD1 matching 11 bases. The CDR3 is 16 amino acids. CDR1 is SEHNR, CDR2 FQNEAQ, per germline (reference sequence). V shed 5 bases and J 3 bases; nucleotides not matched to a gene: 8. CDR3 amino acids: CASSLGQGAPYTEAFF. CDR3 coding DNA: TGTGCCAGCAGCCTCGGACAGGGGGCGCCCTACACTGAAGCTTTCTTT.

The V call is TRBV2, the J call TRBJ1-1; a weak D match, TRBD1 (5 bases). Trimming took off 8 bases at V and 5 bases at J, with 15 bases between the two ends. This CDR3 contains 13 residues. Per germline, CDR1 SNHLY and CDR2 FYNNEI. The CDR3 protein is CASRKVGGTEAFF. In DNA, the CDR3 is TGTGCCAGCCGGAAGGTGGGGGGGACTGAAGCTTTCTTT.

The genes are TRBV28 and TRBJ1-2, with 10 bases fitting TRBD1. The CDR3 runs to 15 residues. Germline V CDR1 and CDR2: MDHEN, SYDVKM. V trimming: 6 bases; J trimming: 7 bases; junction bases outside the gene matches: 11. CDR3 protein: CASSYGGQGSSGYTF. CDR3 nucleotides: TGTGCCAGCAGCTACGGGGGACAGGGGAGTAGTGGCTACACCTTC.

V gene TRBV7-2 combines with J gene TRBJ2-1; the match to TRBD1 covers 9 bases. Trimming cost V 5 bases and J 9 bases; bases outside gene matches: 14. This CDR3 is 16 amino acids long. CDR1 SGHTA and CDR2 FQGNSA come from the germline V gene. CDR3 nucleotide sequence: TGTGCCAGCAGCCGGCAACTACAGGGGGCGCAGGGTGAGCAGTTCTTC. Protein sequence: CASSRQLQGAQGEQFF.

This chain links TRBV7-2 with TRBJ2-3; unclear D gene. From germline, CDR1 is SGHTA and CDR2 FQGNSA. V was pared by 2 bases and J by 0 bases, with 12 bases between. The CDR3 length is 16 residues. The DNA for the CDR3 is TGTGCCAGCAGCTTAAGGATAGTTACTAGCACAGATACGCAGTATTTT. It is translated as CASSLRIVTSTDTQYF.

The chain couples TRBV23-1 to TRBJ1-1; D gene ambiguous. TRBV23-1 is flagged as an ORF with uncertain function. This CDR3 contains 12 residues. Deletions cut 4 bases from V and 6 bases from J, with 9 bases between. DNA of the CDR3: TGCGCCAGCAGTCCGTCCCGGTCTGAAGCTTTCTTT. Amino acids: CASSPSRSEAFF.

This chain uses TRBV19 with TRBJ2-4; D might be TRBD2 (5 bases). V lost 3 bases and J 13 bases, leaving 10 bases between the germline ends. Looked up from germline, CDR1 is LNHDA and CDR2 is SQIVND (reference sequence). The CDR3 has 11 residues. The CDR3 sequence is CASSIRRRQYF. CDR3 sequence (DNA): TGTGCCAGTAGTATTAGGAGGAGGCAGTACTTC. Combining the CDR3 with reference TRBV19 and TRBJ2-4 gives the whole variable domain DGGITQSPKYLFRKEGQNVTLSCEQNLNHDAMYWYRQDPGQGLRLIYYSQIVNDFQKGDIAEGYSVSREKKESFPLTVTSAQKNPTAFYLCASSIRRRQYFGAGTRLSVL.

This clone was seen once. V usage is TRBV7-2 and J usage is TRBJ2-1; 10 nucleotides line up with TRBD1. There are 14 residues in the CDR3. V lost 8 bases and J lost 7; bases outside the gene matches: 8. CDR1 and CDR2 (germline): SGHTA, FQGNSA. The CDR3 here is CASPAGDRGNEQFF. The CDR3 DNA reads as TGTGCCAGCCCCGCCGGGGACAGGGGAAATGAGCAGTTCTTC.

The chain links TRBV4-2 to TRBJ2-7; D tentatively fits TRBD1 or TRBD2 (5 bases each). Between the trimmed V and J ends, which lost 4 bases and 5 bases, there was a span of 12 bases. CDR1 and CDR2 from the germline V gene are LGHNA and YNFKEQ. The CDR3 contains 13 residues. The CDR3 DNA is TGTGCCAGCAGCCGAGGGACGTTGGACGAGCAGTACTTC. Translation: CASSRGTLDEQYF.

The rearrangement joins TRBV9 to TRBJ2-2, with D tentatively TRBD2 (6 bases). This CDR3 spans 16 amino acids. V lost 4 bases, J lost 5 bases, and 18 bases lay in between. Germline loops: CDR1 SGDLS, CDR2 YYNGEE. CDR3 coding DNA: TGTGCCAGCAGCTCCCCCGAGGGAGGAAAGACCGGGGAGCTGTTTTTT. The encoded protein is CASSSPEGGKTGELFF. Looking up the rest from reference TRBV9 and TRBJ2-2 gives the full variable domain: DSGVTQTPKHLITATGQRVTLRCSPRSGDLSVYWYQQSLDQGLQFLIQYYNGEERAKGNILERFSAQQFPDLHSELNLSSLELGDSALYFCASSSPEGGKTGELFFGEGSRLTVL.

The rearrangement joins TRBV12-5 to TRBJ1-2; D is perhaps TRBD1 (6 bases). The CDR3 consists of 12 residues. V was clipped by 6 bases and J by 7 bases, with 12 bases between them. The germline CDR1 and CDR2 sequences are LGHNT and FRNRAP. The CDR3 nucleotides are TGTGCTAGTGGGCCCCGGGGGCTTGGCTACACCTTC. Translating it yields CASGPRGLGYTF.

The chain is built from TRBV10-1 and TRBJ2-6; no clear D gene. Trimming removed 0 bases from V and 0 bases from J, with 12 bases in between. There are 18 residues in the CDR3. The germline CDR1 and CDR2 sequences are WNHNN and SYGVQD (reference sequence). The CDR3 protein is CASSESRPDPSGANVLTF. Written as DNA, the CDR3 is TGCGCCAGCAGTGAGTCCAGACCCGATCCCTCTGGGGCCAACGTCCTGACTTTC.

J is TRBJ2-5 and V is TRBV21-1; the D call in the table, TRBD2, was not verified against the DNA. TRBV21-1 is a listed pseudogene. The CDR3 covers 18 residues. The CDR3 sequence is CASSKGWRTKREGETQYF. DNA for the CDR3: TGTGCCAGCAGCAAAGGGTGGAGAACTAAGCGGGAGGGAGAGACCCAGTACTTC.

This chain joins TRBV20-1 and TRBJ2-2; D possibly matches TRBD1 or TRBD2 (5 bases each). Trimming shortened V by 3 bases and J by 6 bases, and 5 bases separated the two germline ends. The CDR3 is 11 residues long. Germline lookup yields CDR1 DFQATT and CDR2 SNEGSKA (reference sequence). CDR3 amino acids: CSARGAGELFF. CDR3 nucleotide sequence: TGCAGTGCTAGGGGGGCCGGGGAGCTGTTTTTT.

In its sample, this clone was seen a few times. The chain links TRBV7-9 to TRBJ2-7; the D is unclear. This CDR3 region has 13 residues. The germline V gene has CDR1 SEHNR and CDR2 FQNEAQ (reference sequence). V dropped 3 bases and J dropped 4 bases, with 10 bases sitting between them. CDR3 in DNA: TGTGCCAGCAGCTTCCCCGCGGCTTACGAGCAGTACTTC. It translates to CASSFPAAYEQYF.

This clone has more than one count but fewer than ten. V usage is TRBV25-1 and J usage is TRBJ1-1; D unclear. The germline gives CDR1 MGHDK, CDR2 SYGVNS. The CDR3 totals 13 residues. V shed 1 base and J shed 8 bases, with 11 bases lying between them. DNA for the CDR3: TGTGCCAGCAGTGAATGGACGCAACAAGAAGCTTTCTTT. Amino acid sequence: CASSEWTQQEAFF. Full variable domain (outside the CDR3, taken from reference TRBV25-1 and TRBJ1-1): EADIYQTPRYLVIGTGKKITLECSQTMGHDKMYWYQQDPGMELHLIHYSYGVNSTEKGDLSSESTVSRIRTEHFPLTLESARPSHTSQYLCASSEWTQQEAFFGQGTRLTVV.

This CDR3 is CASTSGVAGVREQYF. For the CDR3, the DNA is TGTGCCAGCACCTCGGGGGTAGCGGGAGTGAGGGAGCAGTACTTC. This chain joins TRBV2 and TRBJ2-7, with 9 bases identical to TRBD2. V shed 7 bases and J 7 bases; nucleotides not matched to a gene: 14. Germline CDR1 SNHLY, CDR2 FYNNEI. The CDR3 is 15 amino acids.

The V gene is TRBV9, the J gene TRBJ2-5; 7 bases are a match to TRBD2. The CDR3 runs to 16 residues. Germline CDR1 SGDLS, CDR2 YYNGEE. The V segment lost 1 base and the J segment 5 bases; nucleotides outside the gene matches: 11. The CDR3 is CASSVTSGGGLETQYF. The DNA for the CDR3 is TGTGCCAGCAGCGTAACCTCGGGGGGAGGGCTTGAGACCCAGTACTTC.

V usage is TRBV30 and J usage is TRBJ2-3, with TRBD2 identical over 7 bases. The J segment lost 0 bases and the V segment lost 3 bases, leaving 15 bases of the junction unmatched. CDR3 length equals 18 residues. Germline V CDR1 and CDR2: GTSNPN, SVGIG (reference sequence). CDR3 region: CAWRSYIAASGSTDTQYF. CDR3 DNA: TGTGCCTGGAGGTCTTACATCGCCGCTAGCGGCAGCACAGATACGCAGTATTTT.

V gene TRBV7-9 combines with J gene TRBJ1-3; D gene uncertain. With 2 bases removed from V and 4 bases from J, the gap between germline ends came to 12 bases. Germline V gene lookup returns CDR1 SEHNR and CDR2 FQNEAQ (reference sequence). The CDR3 consists of 15 residues. The CDR3 spells CASSLSVTRGNTIYF. In nucleotides, the CDR3 is TGTGCCAGCAGCTTATCCGTGACGCGGGGAAACACCATATATTTT. The variable domain in full, completed from reference TRBV7-9 and TRBJ1-3, reads DTGVSQNPRHKITKRGQNVTFRCDPISEHNRLYWYRQTLGQGPEFLTYFQNEAQLEKSRLLSDRFSAERPKGSFSTLEIQRTEQGDSAMYLCASSLSVTRGNTIYFGEGSWLTVV.

V and J are TRBV5-4 and TRBJ2-3, with D hard to call. The germline V gene encodes CDR1 SGHNT and CDR2 YYREEE (reference sequence). This CDR3 region has 14 residues. V dropped 0 bases and J dropped 2 bases, with 7 bases sitting between them. This chain's CDR3 is CASSLEPPTDTQYF. The CDR3 DNA reads as TGTGCCAGCAGCTTGGAGCCTCCCACAGATACGCAGTATTTT.